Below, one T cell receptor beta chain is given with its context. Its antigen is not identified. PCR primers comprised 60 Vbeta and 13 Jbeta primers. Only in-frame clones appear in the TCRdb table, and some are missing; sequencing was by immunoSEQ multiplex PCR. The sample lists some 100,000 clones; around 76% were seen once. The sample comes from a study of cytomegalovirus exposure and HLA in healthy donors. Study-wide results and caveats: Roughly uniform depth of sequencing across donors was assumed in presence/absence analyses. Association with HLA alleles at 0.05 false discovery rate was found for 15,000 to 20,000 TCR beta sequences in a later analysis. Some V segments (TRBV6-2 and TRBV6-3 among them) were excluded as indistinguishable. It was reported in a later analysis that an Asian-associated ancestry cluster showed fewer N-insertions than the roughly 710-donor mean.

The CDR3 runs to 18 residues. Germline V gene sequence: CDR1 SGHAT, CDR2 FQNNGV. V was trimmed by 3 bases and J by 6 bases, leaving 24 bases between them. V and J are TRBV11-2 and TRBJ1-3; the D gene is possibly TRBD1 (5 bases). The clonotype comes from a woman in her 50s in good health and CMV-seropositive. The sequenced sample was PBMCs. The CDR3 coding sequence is TGTGCCAGCAGCTTGGTAGAGCTCGCTAACCCAGGGTCAAACACCATATATTTT. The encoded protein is CASSLVELANPGSNTIYF. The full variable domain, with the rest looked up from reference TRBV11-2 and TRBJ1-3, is EAGVAQSPRYKIIEKRQSVAFWCNPISGHATLYWYQQILGQGPKLLIQFQNNGVVDDSQLPKDRFSAERLKGVDSTLKIQPAKLEDSAVYLCASSLVELANPGSNTIYFGEGSWLTVV.